This TCR beta chain was sequenced in a study of blood T cell repertoires in COVID-19. Whole-study context: PBMCs, B-cell-depleted T cells, or T cells provided the cDNA or gDNA that made up the material.

Original processing methods: Reference gene primers were amplified, and this amplification served to estimate nucleated cell counts. This table comes from immunoSEQ multiplex PCR, and its TCRdb copy is limited to in-frame clones, with some not included. That table furnishes V, J and clone size, whereas the DNA furnished D and trimming. The sample has around 170,000 clones, just over 85% seen once; the top ten hold 7% to 10%. The TCR comes from a man in his forties or fifties with active or convalescent COVID-19. The sample comprised peripheral blood.

CDR3 bases: TGTGCCAGCGACAGAAAAATGATACAAGAGACCCAGTACTTC. It is translated as CASDRKMIQETQYF. The chain links TRBV2 to TRBJ2-5; tentative D call: TRBD1 (5 bases). V lost 8 bases to trimming and J lost 2 bases, with 15 bases between them. Germline CDR1 and CDR2: SNHLY and FYNNEI. The CDR3 extends over 14 amino acids.